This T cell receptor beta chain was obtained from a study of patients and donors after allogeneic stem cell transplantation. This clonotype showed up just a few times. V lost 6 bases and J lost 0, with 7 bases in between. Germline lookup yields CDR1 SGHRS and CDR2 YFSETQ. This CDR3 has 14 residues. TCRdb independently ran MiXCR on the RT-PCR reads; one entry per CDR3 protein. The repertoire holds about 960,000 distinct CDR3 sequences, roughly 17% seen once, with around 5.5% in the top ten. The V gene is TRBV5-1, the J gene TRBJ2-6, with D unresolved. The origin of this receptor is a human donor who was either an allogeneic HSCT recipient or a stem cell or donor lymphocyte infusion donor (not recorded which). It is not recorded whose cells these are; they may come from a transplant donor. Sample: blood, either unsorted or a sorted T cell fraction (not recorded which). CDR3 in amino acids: CASTRDSGANVLTF. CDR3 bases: TGCGCCAGCACCCGAGACTCTGGGGCCAACGTCCTGACTTTC.